This T cell receptor (beta chain) was profiled in a study of OX40 agonist ivuxolimab in advanced cancers. Broader study findings: Researchers report that CD8+ T cells had, on average, more expanded clones than CD4+.

Details on this clone: Its specificity is not known.

This table comes from immunoSEQ multiplex PCR, and its TCRdb copy is limited to in-frame clones, with some not included. The sample gives some 41,000 clones, roughly 81% of which show up once; roughly a sixth is in the top ten. Source: CD4+ or CD8+ T cells sorted from blood, taken in a trial of the OX40 agonist ivuxolimab. This clonotype was sampled from an adult with an advanced solid tumor such as melanoma, head and neck, liver or kidney cancer.

The CDR3 DNA is TGCGCCAGCAGCTCGTGGGCGGAGGGGACTGAAGCTTTCTTT. Residues: CASSSWAEGTEAFF. J is TRBJ1-1 and V is TRBV5-1, with D perhaps TRBD1 (5 bases). The length of the CDR3 is 14 residues. The germline V gene encodes CDR1 SGHRS and CDR2 YFSETQ. V lost 3 bases and J lost 5, with 14 bases in between.